These 23 T cell receptor beta chains were all obtained from the same sample, sequenced in a study of T cell responses to AZD1222 COVID-19 vaccine. TCRdb's copy holds only in-frame clones and misses some; the assay was immunoSEQ multiplex PCR. The profile covers 25,000 to 35,000 clones, with 93% appearing a single time and more than 8% taken by the ten largest. The sample in question was peripheral blood, obtained on day 0 of AZD1222 vaccination. The receptors stem from an adult in good health.

The rearrangement uses TRBV4-1 and TRBJ2-1, with D possibly called TRBD1 or TRBD2 (5 bases each). Germline assignment: CDR1 MGHRA and CDR2 YSYEKL. The CDR3 length is 10 residues. V was cut by 8 bases and J by 9 bases, with 8 bases left in between. CDR3 in DNA: TGCGCCAGCGGGGGAGCTGAGCAGTTCTTC. This sequence encodes CASGGAEQFF.

The chain joins TRBV7-2 to TRBJ2-1; possibly TRBD2 for D (5 bases). CDR1 is SGHTA, CDR2 FQGNSA, per germline. Trimming took 5 bases from V and 0 from J, leaving 14 bases between them. The CDR3 consists of 16 residues. The CDR3 is CASSRPLGSSYNEQFF. The DNA for the CDR3 is TGTGCCAGCAGCAGACCCCTAGGGAGCTCCTACAATGAGCAGTTCTTC.

The chain recombines TRBV5-1 with TRBJ2-7, with 8 positions matching TRBD2. V dropped 0 bases and J dropped 3; count of bases not matched to a gene: 5. Germline loops: CDR1 SGHRS, CDR2 YFSETQ. This CDR3 region has 15 residues. The CDR3 DNA is TGCGCCAGCAGCTTGGAAAGCGGGAGAATCTACGAGCAGTACTTC. It translates to CASSLESGRIYEQYF.

The chain has TRBV5-1 and TRBJ2-1; TRBD2 matches 12 bases. The germline V gene encodes CDR1 SGHRS and CDR2 YFSETQ. This CDR3 is built from 13 residues. The trim removed 10 bases at V and 9 bases at J, leaving 8 bases unmatched. Here the CDR3 DNA reads TGCGCCGGAAGACTAGCGGGAGAGGGTGAGCAGTTCTTC. As protein: CAGRLAGEGEQFF.

This chain joins TRBV6-5 and TRBJ1-1, with unresolved D. The CDR3 loop spans 13 amino acids. V was shortened by 6 bases and J by 3 bases, with 11 bases between the two germline ends. Germline values: CDR1 MNHEY, CDR2 SVGAGI. Here the CDR3 DNA reads TGTGCCAGCAGGACCCGGCGAGACACTGAAGCTTTCTTT. This sequence encodes CASRTRRDTEAFF.

The chain couples TRBV7-2 to TRBJ2-7; no firm D call. V was cut by 2 bases and J by 2 bases, with 10 bases left in between. The CDR3 covers 14 residues. Germline V gene data show CDR1 as SGHTA and CDR2 as FQGNSA. The CDR3 sequence: CASSLNRAPYEQYF. CDR3 coding DNA: TGTGCCAGCAGCTTAAACCGGGCCCCCTACGAGCAGTACTTC.

The chain recombines TRBV5-1 with TRBJ1-3; possibly TRBD1 for D (5 bases). Trimming removed 4 bases from V and 4 bases from J, with 12 bases in between. The CDR3 is 14 amino acids. Germline assignment: CDR1 SGHRS and CDR2 YFSETQ. The CDR3 region is CASSPGTEGNTIYF. The CDR3 DNA reads TGCGCCAGCAGCCCGGGGACGGAAGGAAACACCATATATTTT.

The CDR3 sequence is CASSYGQPYGYTF. CDR3 DNA: TGTGCCAGCAGCTACGGGCAGCCCTATGGCTACACCTTC. This chain links TRBV13 with TRBJ1-2; no reliable D call. Germline CDR1 and CDR2: PRHDT and FYEKMQ (reference sequence). V dropped 4 bases and J dropped 4 bases, with 10 bases sitting between them. The CDR3 has 13 amino acids.

The chain employs TRBV6-5 and TRBJ1-5; the D gene is possibly TRBD1 (6 bases). Germline V gene data show CDR1 as MNHEY and CDR2 as SVGAGI. The CDR3 is made up of 15 amino acids. The V end was cut by 8 bases, the J end by 3 bases, with 17 bases between. The CDR3, as DNA: TGTGCCAGCGGAGGGGGGGCGGGCCCCAATCAGCCCCAGCATTTT. Protein sequence: CASGGGAGPNQPQHF.

This sequence joins TRBV30 and TRBJ2-2; TRBD2 might be the D (7 bases). This CDR3 is 15 amino acids long. With 4 bases removed from V and 3 bases from J, the gap between germline ends came to 15 bases. Germline values: CDR1 GTSNPN, CDR2 SVGIG (reference sequence). The CDR3 sequence: CAWNRGAEHTGELFF. In nucleotides, the CDR3 is TGTGCCTGGAACCGGGGGGCGGAACACACCGGGGAGCTGTTTTTT.

V gene TRBV3-1 (or the pseudogene TRBV3-2) combines with J gene TRBJ2-1; 8 nucleotides align to TRBD2. CDR1 is LGHDT, CDR2 YNNKEL, per germline (reference sequence). The V gene end was trimmed by 4 bases and the J gene end by 5 bases; junction bases not matched to a gene: 7. The CDR3 has 15 residues. The chain's CDR3 is CASSRVRTSNNEQFF. Here the CDR3 DNA reads TGTGCCAGCAGCCGAGTCCGGACTAGCAACAATGAGCAGTTCTTC.

This chain joins TRBV6-1 and TRBJ1-4; D unclear. Trimming took 3 bases from V and 8 from J, leaving 13 bases between them. CDR1 is MNHNS, CDR2 SASEGT, per germline. The CDR3 consists of 14 residues. CDR3 residues: CASSDYAPREKLFF. The CDR3 nucleotides read TGTGCCAGCAGTGATTACGCCCCCAGAGAAAAACTGTTTTTT.

This chain joins TRBV6-5 and TRBJ2-7, with 10 bases aligning to TRBD1. Germline trimming cut 6 bases from V and 4 bases from J; bases unmatched to any gene: 3. Germline values: CDR1 MNHEY, CDR2 SVGAGI. The CDR3 spans 13 residues. The CDR3 loop is CASSRDRGYEQYF. The CDR3 DNA is TGTGCCAGCAGCCGGGACAGGGGTTACGAGCAGTACTTC.

This chain joins TRBV7-6 and TRBJ2-2; 9 positions agree with TRBD2. Germline values: CDR1 SGHVS, CDR2 FNYEAQ. CDR3 length: 17 residues. Trimming at V came to 5 bases and at J to 4 bases, leaving 11 bases not matched to a gene. CDR3 nucleotide sequence: TGTGCCAGCAGCCCCCTAGCCGGGACTAGCCCCACCGGGGAGCTGTTTTTT. Protein product: CASSPLAGTSPTGELFF.

The chain carries TRBV15 and TRBJ2-7, with 10 bases that match TRBD2. The CDR3 sequence is 17 residues long. V gave up 0 bases and J gave up 2 bases; unmatched junction bases: 7. The germline V gene encodes CDR1 LNHNV and CDR2 YYDKDF (reference sequence). The CDR3: CATSRELPSGRPYEQYF. CDR3 nucleotides: TGTGCCACCAGCAGAGAACTACCTAGCGGGAGACCCTACGAGCAGTACTTC. Drawing the rest from reference TRBV15 and TRBJ2-7, the complete variable domain is DAMVIQNPRYQVTQFGKPVTLSCSQTLNHNVMYWYQQKSSQAPKLLFHYYDKDFNNEADTPDNFQSRRPNTSFCFLDIRSPGLGDTAMYLCATSRELPSGRPYEQYFGPGTRLTVT.

This clone was counted once. This rearrangement joins TRBV19 to TRBJ1-5; 7 bases are a match to TRBD1. V lost 4 bases, J lost 4 bases, and 4 bases stayed unmatched. The germline gives CDR1 LNHDA, CDR2 SQIVND (reference sequence). The CDR3 consists of 14 residues. CDR3 sequence: CASSNRGPNQPQHF. CDR3 DNA: TGTGCCAGTAGTAACAGGGGCCCGAATCAGCCCCAGCATTTT. The variable domain in full, completed from reference TRBV19 and TRBJ1-5, reads DGGITQSPKYLFRKEGQNVTLSCEQNLNHDAMYWYRQDPGQGLRLIYYSQIVNDFQKGDIAEGYSVSREKKESFPLTVTSAQKNPTAFYLCASSNRGPNQPQHFGDGTRLSIL.

The chain has TRBV19 and TRBJ2-7; 8 bases map to TRBD1. The CDR3 extends over 15 amino acids. Per the germline V gene, CDR1 is LNHDA and CDR2 is SQIVND (reference sequence). V was clipped by 1 base and J by 2 bases; unmatched bases: 4. The CDR3 DNA reads TGTGCCAGTAGTATAGCGACAGGGGCCCCCTACGAGCAGTACTTC. Amino acids: CASSIATGAPYEQYF.

The gene calls are TRBV11-2 and TRBJ2-5; TRBD1 might be the D (5 bases). The V and J ends lost 5 bases and 5 bases respectively, with 18 bases between them. This CDR3 has 15 amino acids. From germline, CDR1 is SGHAT and CDR2 FQNNGV. CDR3 nucleotides: TGTGCCAGCAGCCCCAGGGCAGGCCTAGGGGAGACCCAGTACTTC. Its translation: CASSPRAGLGETQYF.

Here the CDR3 reads CASSMRVGTEAFF. As DNA, the CDR3 is TGTGCCAGTAGTATGCGTGTAGGGACAGAAGCTTTCTTT. The J gene is TRBJ1-1, the V gene TRBV19, with D possibly TRBD1 on 6 matching bases. The CDR3 covers 13 residues. Germline V lookup: CDR1 LNHDA, CDR2 SQIVND (reference sequence). V lost 3 bases to trimming and J lost 8 bases, with 13 bases between them. The full variable domain, with the rest looked up from reference TRBV19 and TRBJ1-1, is DGGITQSPKYLFRKEGQNVTLSCEQNLNHDAMYWYRQDPGQGLRLIYYSQIVNDFQKGDIAEGYSVSREKKESFPLTVTSAQKNPTAFYLCASSMRVGTEAFFGQGTRLTVV.

This clone was recorded once. The V call is TRBV7-2, the J call TRBJ1-3; D unclear. Germline loops: CDR1 SGHTA, CDR2 FQGNSA. V dropped 3 bases and J dropped 0 bases, with 6 bases sitting between them. CDR3 length equals 14 residues. CDR3 residues: CASSFGISGNTIYF. In DNA form, the CDR3 reads TGTGCCAGCAGCTTTGGAATCTCTGGAAACACCATATATTTT.

This rearrangement joins TRBV19 to TRBJ1-1, with unresolved D. The V end was cut by 5 bases, the J end by 2 bases, with 12 bases between. Looked up from germline, CDR1 is LNHDA and CDR2 is SQIVND (reference sequence). This CDR3 spans 14 amino acids. DNA for the CDR3: TGTGCCAGTAGTGACCCGGGTTTTAACACTGAAGCTTTCTTT. This sequence encodes CASSDPGFNTEAFF.

This chain connects TRBV29-1 to TRBJ2-7, with 10 positions matching TRBD1. This CDR3 is built from 14 residues. V lost 5 bases to trimming and J lost 3 bases; unmatched junction nucleotides: 7. The germline V gene has CDR1 SQVTM and CDR2 ANQGSEA. DNA of the CDR3: TGCAGCGTTACCGGGACAGGGGAAAACTACGAGCAGTACTTC. Amino acids: CSVTGTGENYEQYF.

The chain links TRBV13 to TRBJ2-1; 15 bases agree with TRBD2. V dropped 3 bases and J dropped 0; count of bases not matched to a gene: 9. CDR1 and CDR2 (germline): PRHDT, FYEKMQ (reference sequence). The CDR3 totals 20 residues. The CDR3 here is CASSFGLAGGPNTSYNEQFF. The CDR3 DNA sequence: TGTGCCAGCAGCTTTGGACTAGCGGGAGGGCCGAACACCTCCTACAATGAGCAGTTCTTC.